Below are 8 T cell receptor beta chains sequenced from a single sample in a study of Graves' ophthalmopathy and Graves' hyperthyroidism. Amplifying from RNA transcripts, the study obtained TCR beta CDR3 regions. First-round RT-PCR employed HTBI primers, with a second-round multiplex PCR after it. Each CDR3 protein is one row after TCRdb ran MiXCR on the multiplex PCR reads. The sample carries over a million distinct CDR3 sequences, roughly 35% recorded once. What was sequenced was peripheral blood or thyroid tissue (not recorded which). These receptors all stem from an adult man with Graves' hyperthyroidism.

In this sample, this clonotype turned up once. This rearrangement joins TRBV29-1 to TRBJ1-2; D is undetermined. The germline gives CDR1 SQVTM, CDR2 ANQGSEA. The CDR3 sequence is 12 residues long. Trimming pared 6 bases from V and 12 bases from J, leaving 20 bases between. The CDR3 DNA is TGCAGCGTGCACCGTCGGACCAAGGGCAACACCTTC. Its protein product is CSVHRRTKGNTF.

The chain couples TRBV12-3 or TRBV12-4 to TRBJ1-1; D remains ambiguous. The CDR3 spans 15 residues. The V gene lost 6 bases and the J gene lost 4 bases, with 18 bases spanning the gap. Written as DNA, the CDR3 is TGTGCCAGCAGGGCCTTGTGGGCAGGTAGCACTGAAGCTTTCTTT. Protein product: CASRALWAGSTEAFF.

The chain employs TRBV25-1 and TRBJ1-3; no definite D call. With 1 base removed from V and 7 bases from J, the gap between germline ends came to 11 bases. Germline loops: CDR1 MGHDK, CDR2 SYGVNS. CDR3 length: 14 residues. CDR3 sequence: CASSESGRANTIYF. DNA of the CDR3: TGTGCCAGCAGTGAATCTGGGAGAGCTAACACCATATATTTT.

This clonotype was counted at least ten times. The junction shows a germline mismatch at one end, possibly a read error. The chain uses TRBV12-3 or TRBV12-4 and TRBJ2-7; D may be TRBD2 (5 bases). The CDR3 has 13 residues. In DNA form, the CDR3 reads TGTGCCAGCAGTTTGGATGGTAGCGTGGGCTTAGACTTC. Translated: CASSLDGSVGLDF.

A remark on this clonotype: The junction and the germline gene differ at one end; a read error may be behind it. This chain links TRBV25-1 with TRBJ1-4, with D unclear. The length of the CDR3 is 15 residues. Germline-derived CDR1 and CDR2 are MGHDK and SYGVNS. The CDR3 DNA follows: TGTACCAGCAGTGCGAGGGTGGCAGCTAATGAAAAACTGTTTTTT. It specifies CTSSARVAANEKLFF.

For this clonotype: This may stem from a read error, because a much larger clone lies one nucleotide away. The chain employs TRBV12-3 or TRBV12-4 and TRBJ1-1; D is perhaps TRBD1 (5 bases). The CDR3 is made up of 12 amino acids. CDR3 in amino acids: CASRGRGVRGIF. CDR3 in DNA: TGTGCCAGCAGGGGACGGGGAGTTCGAGGAATCTTT.

This clonotype appeared many times. The rearrangement links TRBV7-8 to TRBJ1-5; no definite D call. Trimming pared 5 bases from V and 4 bases from J, leaving 9 bases between. Germline assignment: CDR1 SGHVS and CDR2 FQNEAQ. The CDR3 is 13 amino acids. In nucleotides, the CDR3 is TGTGCCAGCAGCCACGGTTTTAATCAGCCCCAGCATTTT. It translates to CASSHGFNQPQHF.

This clonotype showed up just a few times. The CDR3 DNA reads TGTGCCAGCAGCTTAGTTGGGGTTTCTAGGGTAGGAACTGAAGCTTTCTTT. Its translation: CASSLVGVSRVGTEAFF. The J gene is TRBJ1-1, the V gene TRBV11-2; D unclear. CDR1 SGHAT and CDR2 FQNNGV come from the germline V gene. The CDR3 length is 17 residues. The ends were cut back, 1 base at V and 5 bases at J, with 20 bases in the middle.